Following are 7 T cell receptor beta chains from one sample sequenced in a study of cytomegalovirus exposure and HLA in healthy donors. TCRdb's table, derived via immunoSEQ multiplex PCR, lists solely in-frame clones and lacks some. The table shows 100,000 to 150,000 clones, with 95% to 97% occurring only once. Material: PBMCs. These receptors all come from a man in his late teens or twenties in good health and CMV-seronegative.

V and J are TRBV7-2 and TRBJ2-2, with 7 bases fitting TRBD2. Germline trimming cut 7 bases from V and 6 bases from J; bases unmatched to any gene: 11. There are 15 residues in the CDR3. Germline-derived CDR1 and CDR2 are SGHTA and FQGNSA. CDR3 DNA sequence: TGTGCCAGCACCCCACCGAGGACTAGTTCCGGGGAGCTGTTTTTT. Translated, it gives CASTPPRTSSGELFF.

This chain links TRBV6-5 with TRBJ2-1, with D tentatively TRBD2 (6 bases). Trimming left V 0 bases short and J 4 bases short, with 13 bases between. The CDR3 loop spans 16 amino acids. From germline, CDR1 is MNHEY and CDR2 SVGAGI. The CDR3 spells CASSYSSGLLYNEQFF. DNA of the CDR3: TGTGCCAGCAGTTACTCTTCGGGACTTTTATACAATGAGCAGTTCTTC.

V is TRBV7-6 and J is TRBJ1-5; 9 positions match TRBD1. V was pared by 1 base and J by 2 bases, with 0 bases of the junction left unmatched. Germline CDR1 SGHVS, CDR2 FNYEAQ. The CDR3 has 15 amino acids. This CDR3 reads CASSLGTGGNQPQHF. The CDR3 DNA reads as TGTGCCAGCAGCTTAGGGACAGGGGGCAATCAGCCCCAGCATTTT.

The genes are TRBV5-4 and TRBJ1-4; 7 bases map to TRBD1. Per the germline V gene, CDR1 is SGHNT and CDR2 is YYREEE (reference sequence). Unmatched junction bases numbered 9, after V lost 4 bases and J lost 15 bases. CDR3 size: 12 residues. This chain's CDR3 is CASSQLTGRLFF. CDR3 in DNA: TGTGCCAGCAGCCAACTGACAGGGAGATTGTTTTTT.

The chain's CDR3 is CASSLDRGETQYF. The CDR3 DNA reads as TGTGCCAGCAGCTTAGATAGGGGTGAGACCCAGTACTTC. The J gene is TRBJ2-5, the V gene TRBV7-9, with a possible D match to TRBD1 (5 bases). CDR1 and CDR2 from the germline V gene are SEHNR and FQNEAQ (reference sequence). V lost 1 base to trimming and J lost 5 bases, with 8 bases between them. CDR3 length: 13 residues. Full variable domain (remainder filled in from reference TRBV7-9 and TRBJ2-5): DTGVSQNPRHKITKRGQNVTFRCDPISEHNRLYWYRQTLGQGPEFLTYFQNEAQLEKSRLLSDRFSAERPKGSFSTLEIQRTEQGDSAMYLCASSLDRGETQYFGPGTRLLVL.

The chain employs TRBV14 and TRBJ2-3, with no clear D. The CDR3 totals 14 residues. Germline V gene data show CDR1 as SGHDN and CDR2 as FVKESK. Trimming removed 4 bases from V and 4 bases from J, with 12 bases in between. The CDR3 DNA is TGTGCCAGCAGCCTTGACAACGACCCAGATACGCAGTATTTT. It codes for CASSLDNDPDTQYF.

The chain joins TRBV30 to TRBJ2-3, with a tentative D call TRBD2 (6 bases). The CDR3 is 13 amino acids. V lost 8 bases, J lost 2 bases, and 14 bases lay in between. The germline CDR1 and CDR2 sequences are GTSNPN and SVGIG (reference sequence). CDR3 DNA sequence: TGTGCCCTCCTAGCGCTCTACACAGATACGCAGTATTTT. Translation: CALLALYTDTQYF.